This T cell receptor beta chain was documented in a study of CD8 T cells in ankylosing spondylitis. With V trimmed by 0 bases and J by 2 bases, 5 bases remained unmatched. The CDR3 is 17 residues long. Germline V CDR1 and CDR2: SGHAT, FQNNGV. Of note for this clonotype: Its target is not known.

TCRdb fed the 5' RACE reads into MiXCR, producing one record per CDR3 protein. The sample carries roughly 450,000 distinct CDR3 sequences, roughly 27% recorded once. Whole-study findings and limits: Ankylosing spondylitis blood appeared to be characterized by a TCR beta motif of several highly homologous variants. Existing reports had already noted some motif variants in reactive arthritis synovial fluid and blood.

The chain links TRBV11-2 to TRBJ2-1; TRBD2 agrees at 9 bases. This TCR was sampled from a male donor with ankylosing spondylitis. Sequenced: blood, either unsorted or a sorted T cell fraction (not recorded which). This CDR3 reads CASSLDPSGKTYNEQFF. CDR3 nucleotides: TGTGCCAGCAGCTTAGACCCTAGCGGGAAAACCTACAATGAGCAGTTCTTC.